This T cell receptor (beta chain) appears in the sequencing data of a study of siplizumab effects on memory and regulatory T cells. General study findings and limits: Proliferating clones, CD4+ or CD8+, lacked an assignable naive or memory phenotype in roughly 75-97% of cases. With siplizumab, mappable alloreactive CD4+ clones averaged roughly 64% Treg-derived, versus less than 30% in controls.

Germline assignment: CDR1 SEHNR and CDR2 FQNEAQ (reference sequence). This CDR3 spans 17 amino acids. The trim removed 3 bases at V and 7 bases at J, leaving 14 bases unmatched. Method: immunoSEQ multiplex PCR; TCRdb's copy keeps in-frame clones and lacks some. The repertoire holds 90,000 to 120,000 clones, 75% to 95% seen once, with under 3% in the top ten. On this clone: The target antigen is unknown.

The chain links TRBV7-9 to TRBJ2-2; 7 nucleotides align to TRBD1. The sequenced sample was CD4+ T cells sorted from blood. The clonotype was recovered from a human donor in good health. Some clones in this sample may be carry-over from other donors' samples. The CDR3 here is CASSFARNRGRDGELFF. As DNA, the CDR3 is TGTGCCAGCAGCTTTGCCCGCAACAGGGGACGGGACGGGGAGCTGTTTTTT.